This T cell receptor beta chain was recovered during a study of shared clonotypes between healthy human individuals. Study in general: Donor composition was two women and three men, aged 18 to 49.

The germline gives CDR1 WNHNN, CDR2 SYGVQD (reference sequence). The ends were cut back, 0 bases at V and 1 base at J, with 15 bases in the middle. The CDR3 consists of 18 residues. Assay: immunoSEQ multiplex PCR; the TCRdb copy retains only in-frame clones and omits some. The sample records roughly 1,800,000 clones, about 94% being singletons. Selected positively for CCR7 and CD45RO-negative, naive CD8 cells excluded terminally differentiated effector memory CD45RA+ cells. This clone was seen just once. The sample comprised naive CD8+ T cells sorted from blood. The clonotype originates from a young man in good health. J is TRBJ2-2 and V is TRBV10-1; D unclear. The CDR3 DNA sequence: TGCGCCAGCAGTGAGTCTTTTGCCGGGCCGGGGAACACCGGGGAGCTGTTTTTT. It specifies CASSESFAGPGNTGELFF.